Below are 2 T cell receptor beta chains sequenced from a single sample in a study of cytomegalovirus exposure and HLA in healthy donors (dated by TCRdb to between 2016 and 2019). The method was the immunoSEQ multiplex PCR assay. The multiplex PCR relied on a mix of 60 forward primers for TCR Vbeta segments and 13 reverse primers for TCR Jbeta segments. The source is immuneACCESS, and TCRdb retained only in-frame sequences with V and J called. Part of the clones is not carried over; for the studies checked, unresolved V genes explain less than half of this, and the remainder is unexplained. The sample includes about 130,000 clones, with roughly 74% observed a single time. The top ten constitute about 7.3% of the sample. Specimen: PBMCs. These receptors were taken from a male donor in good health and CMV-seronegative.

As concerns this clone: An end of the junction differs from the germline gene, which may be a read error. The chain employs TRBV6-4 and TRBJ1-1; no clear D gene. Germline CDR1 reads MRHNA; CDR2 reads SNTAGT. The CDR3 totals 13 residues. This CDR3 reads CASGERAATEAFF. CDR3 in DNA: TGTGCCAGCGGTGAGAGAGCGGCCACTGAAGCTTTCTTT.

The chain carries TRBV28 and TRBJ2-7; TRBD2 agrees at 7 bases. V lost 4 bases, J lost 0 bases, and 6 bases stayed unmatched. From germline, CDR1 is MDHEN and CDR2 SYDVKM. The CDR3 covers 15 residues. CDR3 in DNA: TGTGCCAGCAGTTCCCCCGGCGGGAGCTCCTACGAGCAGTACTTC. Its translation is CASSSPGGSSYEQYF.